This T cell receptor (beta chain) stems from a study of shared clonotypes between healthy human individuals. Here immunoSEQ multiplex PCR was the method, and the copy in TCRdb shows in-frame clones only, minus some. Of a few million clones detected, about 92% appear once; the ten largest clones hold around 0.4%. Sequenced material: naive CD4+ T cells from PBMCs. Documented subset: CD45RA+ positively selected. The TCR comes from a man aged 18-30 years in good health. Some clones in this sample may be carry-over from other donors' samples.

CDR3 nucleotide sequence: TGCGCGGTCCCGGCTGGAACGGGCGAGCAGTACTTC. Protein sequence: CAVPAGTGEQYF. The chain employs TRBV10-1 and TRBJ2-7; unclear D gene. There are 12 residues in the CDR3. CDR1 is WNHNN and CDR2 is SYGVQD in the germline V gene (reference sequence).